This T cell receptor beta chain is from a study of blood T cells in healthy people across ages. Next came a second PCR, run for about 6 to 12 cycles, which used a sample-barcoded 5' primer along with a J-beta primer mix. From the 5' RACE reads, TCRdb called clonotypes with MiXCR, one entry per CDR3 protein. In the table there are about 1 million distinct CDR3 sequences, 35% to 50% of which are singletons. Germline V gene lookup returns CDR1 MDHEN and CDR2 SYDVKM. V was cut by 6 bases and J by 5 bases, with 10 bases left in between. This CDR3 comprises 12 residues. The chain recombines TRBV28 with TRBJ1-2; D unresolved. The sample was blood. The receptor was derived from an older woman in good health. CDR3 nucleotide sequence: TGTGCCAGCAGGGATCGCTATTATGGCTACACCTTC. It codes for CASRDRYYGYTF.